This TCR beta chain was retrieved from a study of shared clonotypes between healthy human individuals. General study findings and limits: Clonotype sharing across donors was expected to vary with sequencing depth.

The CDR3 contains 14 residues. Per germline, CDR1 SGDLS and CDR2 YYNGEE. Trimming shortened V by 0 bases and J by 8 bases, and 12 bases separated the two germline ends. In regard to this clone: What it recognizes is unknown.

All of the donors resided in Nashville, Tennessee, and each was a Caucasian adult. Method: immunoSEQ multiplex PCR; TCRdb's copy keeps in-frame clones and lacks some. The sample has about 1.5 million clones; roughly 96% are singletons. The sequence was collected from a man aged 25 to 40 in good health. The specimen was naive CD4+ T cells sorted from blood. Subset indicated: CD45RA+ positively selected. The chain is built from TRBV9 and TRBJ2-1; D gene unclear. In nucleotides, the CDR3 is TGTGCCAGCAGCGTAGTGTCCCAGAGTGATGAGCAGTTCTTC. Amino acids: CASSVVSQSDEQFF.